Below are 21 T cell receptor beta chains sequenced from a single sample in a study of CD8+ T cells in alopecia areata. As to treatment: oral pan-JAK inhibitor, 5-10 mg twice daily. Sequencing relied on a cDNA template that was reverse transcribed from extracted RNA. Profiled with immunoSEQ multiplex PCR; TCRdb holds only in-frame clones, not every one. The table includes about 190,000 clones, 60% detected once. The source was CD4+ T cells sorted from blood, collected at week 4, from a patient treated with tofacitinib. The source is a human donor with alopecia areata.

This clone turned up a few times. The rearrangement links TRBV30 to TRBJ1-5, with TRBD1 matching over 9 bases. This CDR3 has 16 residues. V lost 7 bases and J lost 3; bases outside the gene matches: 13. Germline V gives CDR1 GTSNPN, CDR2 SVGIG (reference sequence). DNA for the CDR3: TGTGCCTTCCGGACAGGGGTAGAGTCTGACAATCAGCCCCAGCATTTT. This encodes CAFRTGVESDNQPQHF. Filled out from reference TRBV30 and TRBJ1-5, the complete variable domain reads SQTIHQWPATLVQPVGSPLSLECTVEGTSNPNLYWYRQAAGRGLQLLFYSVGIGQISSEVPQNLSASRPQDRQFILSSKKLLLSDSGFYLCAFRTGVESDNQPQHFGDGTRLSIL.

This sequence joins TRBV29-1 and TRBJ2-7, with D tentatively TRBD2 (5 bases). V gave up 7 bases and J gave up 1 base, with 14 bases separating them. The CDR3 runs 13 residues. Germline CDR1 and CDR2: SQVTM and ANQGSEA. Here the CDR3 reads CSGWVPGSYEQYF. The CDR3 bases are TGCAGCGGGTGGGTACCGGGGTCCTACGAGCAGTACTTC.

This clone has just a few counts. The gene calls are TRBV7-8 and TRBJ2-5, with D possibly TRBD1 on 6 matching bases. The V and J ends lost 5 bases and 5 bases respectively, with 6 bases between them. Germline V lookup: CDR1 SGHVS, CDR2 FQNEAQ. This CDR3 is built from 11 residues. CDR3 nucleotides: TGTGCCAGCAGCAGGGGGGAGACCCAGTACTTC. It translates to CASSRGETQYF.

With respect to this clone: A far bigger clonotype differs at one base, so this is likely a read error. This chain connects TRBV29-1 to TRBJ2-4, with TRBD2 matching 7 bases. The CDR3 totals 16 residues. Germline lookup yields CDR1 SQVTM and CDR2 ANQGSEA. This CDR3 reads CGVESGTGEVKNIQYF. Here the CDR3 DNA reads TGCGGCGTTGAAAGCGGGACGGGTGAGGTCAAAAACATTCAGTACTTC.

This clone has more than one count but fewer than ten. The chain combines TRBV7-2 with TRBJ2-1, with unresolved D. The CDR3 sequence is 18 residues long. Germline CDR1 SGHTA, CDR2 FQGNSA. Trimming took off 1 base at V and 2 bases at J, with 18 bases between the two ends. The CDR3 coding sequence is TGTGCCAGCAGCTTAGATGCGCCGACTTGGAAACCCTACAATGAGCAGTTCTTC. It specifies CASSLDAPTWKPYNEQFF. Full variable domain (outside the CDR3, taken from reference TRBV7-2 and TRBJ2-1): GAGVSQSPSNKVTEKGKDVELRCDPISGHTALYWYRQSLGQGLEFLIYFQGNSAPDKSGLPSDRFSAERTGGSVSTLTIQRTQQEDSAVYLCASSLDAPTWKPYNEQFFGPGTRLTVL.

The gene calls are TRBV4-2 and TRBJ2-5, with D tentatively TRBD2 (6 bases). The germline V gene has CDR1 LGHNA and CDR2 YNFKEQ. Trimming removed 4 bases from V and 1 base from J, with 19 bases in between. CDR3 length: 17 residues. The CDR3 is CASSPSSSSGSQETQYF. CDR3 DNA: TGTGCCAGCAGCCCAAGTTCGAGTAGCGGCTCCCAAGAGACCCAGTACTTC.

The chain employs TRBV2 and TRBJ2-1; 12 nucleotides agree with TRBD2. The CDR3 covers 15 residues. From germline, CDR1 is SNHLY and CDR2 FYNNEI. V lost 7 bases, J lost 3 bases, and 4 bases stayed unmatched. Here the CDR3 DNA reads TGTGCCAGCACCGCGACTAGCGGGGGCTACAATGAGCAGTTCTTC. Translated: CASTATSGGYNEQFF.

The chain combines TRBV4-3 with TRBJ2-5; TRBD1 matches at 9 bases. Germline-derived CDR1 and CDR2 are LGHNA and YSLEER. The CDR3 loop spans 14 amino acids. The junction had 5 bases not matched to a gene; V was cut back by 4 bases and J by 5 bases. As DNA, the CDR3 is TGCGCCAGCAGCCTACAGGGGGCGGGGGAGACCCAGTACTTC. Protein product: CASSLQGAGETQYF.

The chain carries TRBV27 and TRBJ2-7, with a weak D call TRBD2 (5 bases). The CDR3 runs 15 residues. V was pared by 4 bases and J by 2 bases, with 15 bases between. Germline loops: CDR1 MNHEY, CDR2 SMNVEV (reference sequence). The CDR3 loop reads CASSSTLIGTYEQYF. CDR3 in DNA: TGTGCCAGCAGTTCTACCTTAATCGGGACCTACGAGCAGTACTTC.

Regarding this clone: The junction does not match germline at one end; this may be a read error. This chain's CDR3 is CSVDRSTDAQYF. The CDR3 nucleotides read TGCAGCGTTGACCGGTCCACAGATGCGCAGTATTTT. The gene calls are TRBV29-1 and TRBJ2-3; no definite D call. There are 12 residues in the CDR3. Germline CDR1 SQVTM, CDR2 ANQGSEA.

This clone was counted only a few times. This chain connects TRBV2 to TRBJ1-5; maybe TRBD1 (5 bases). The length of the CDR3 is 16 residues. Germline V lookup: CDR1 SNHLY, CDR2 FYNNEI. The V and J ends lost 8 bases and 1 base respectively, with 18 bases between them. The CDR3 coding sequence is TGTGCCAGCGGGGGGTCGGGACCGAGAAGCAATCAGCCCCAGCATTTT. This sequence encodes CASGGSGPRSNQPQHF.

V gene TRBV18 combines with J gene TRBJ1-1; unclear D gene. The CDR3 totals 14 residues. Germline lookup yields CDR1 KGHSH and CDR2 LQKENI. Trimming took 3 bases from V and 8 from J, leaving 16 bases between them. CDR3 in DNA: TGTGCCAGCTCACCGACTTCATCGCGGGAAGAAGCTTTCTTT. This sequence encodes CASSPTSSREEAFF.

This sequence joins TRBV2 and TRBJ2-4; 7 nucleotides align to TRBD1. This CDR3 is built from 16 residues. The V gene's germline CDR1 is SNHLY and CDR2 FYNNEI. The trim removed 4 bases at V and 1 base at J, leaving 7 bases unmatched. CDR3 amino acids: CASSGGQTGAKNIQYF. The CDR3 DNA reads as TGTGCCAGCAGTGGGGGACAGACGGGGGCCAAAAACATTCAGTACTTC.

The genes are TRBV2 and TRBJ2-1; 8 bases are shared with TRBD2. The V gene end was trimmed by 8 bases and the J gene end by 0 bases; junction bases not matched to a gene: 6. Germline V lookup: CDR1 SNHLY, CDR2 FYNNEI. CDR3 length: 15 residues. CDR3 sequence: CASAVAGSSYNEQFF. In DNA form, the CDR3 reads TGTGCCAGCGCCGTAGCGGGGAGCTCCTACAATGAGCAGTTCTTC.

This clone was counted between two and nine times. This chain uses TRBV5-1 with TRBJ2-1; tentative D call: TRBD2 (9 bases). Germline lookup yields CDR1 SGHRS and CDR2 YFSETQ. The CDR3 sequence is 17 residues long. V shed 0 bases and J shed 13 bases, with 26 bases lying between them. The CDR3 sequence is CASSLAQGAAASGVQFF. In DNA form, the CDR3 reads TGCGCCAGCAGCTTGGCCCAGGGGGCTGCGGCTAGCGGGGTACAGTTCTTC.

The chain has TRBV5-6 and TRBJ2-3; 9 bases align to TRBD1. The CDR3 extends over 15 amino acids. The germline CDR1 and CDR2 sequences are SGHDT and YYEEEE. The V segment lost 4 bases and the J segment 4 bases; nucleotides outside the gene matches: 7. The CDR3 DNA is TGTGCCAGCAGCAATAAGGGACAGGGCGCAGATACGCAGTATTTT. Encoded protein: CASSNKGQGADTQYF.

The rearrangement uses TRBV5-1 and TRBJ2-5; D perhaps matches TRBD1 (5 bases). V was trimmed by 4 bases and J by 2 bases, leaving 6 bases between them. The length of the CDR3 is 12 residues. Germline V gene lookup returns CDR1 SGHRS and CDR2 YFSETQ. CDR3 in amino acids: CASSGAQETQYF. In nucleotides, the CDR3 is TGCGCCAGCAGCGGGGCTCAAGAGACCCAGTACTTC.

This clone has a handful of counts. The chain uses TRBV7-3 and TRBJ2-1, with 9 nucleotides matching TRBD2. The CDR3 has 16 residues. J lost 5 bases, V lost 5 bases, and 10 bases had no gene match. Germline values: CDR1 SGHTA, CDR2 FQGTGA. The CDR3 DNA reads TGTGCCAGCAGCCGTCATAGCGGGAGTTCTGACAATGAGCAGTTCTTC. Amino acids: CASSRHSGSSDNEQFF.

The genes are TRBV30 and TRBJ2-2; 7 bases line up with TRBD2. Germline loops: CDR1 GTSNPN, CDR2 SVGIG (reference sequence). Losses at the gene ends were 4 bases for V and 0 bases for J; bases not matched to a gene: 11. The CDR3 contains 17 residues. This CDR3 reads CAWMASGIIANTGELFF. The CDR3 DNA reads as TGTGCCTGGATGGCTAGCGGCATCATCGCGAACACCGGGGAGCTGTTTTTT.

This chain joins TRBV9 and TRBJ1-5; 7 bases map to TRBD1. From germline, CDR1 is SGDLS and CDR2 YYNGEE. V dropped 3 bases and J dropped 7; count of bases not matched to a gene: 4. The length of the CDR3 is 13 residues. This chain's CDR3 is CASSARGGQPQHF. The CDR3 coding sequence is TGTGCCAGCAGCGCCAGAGGGGGCCAGCCCCAGCATTTT.

This clone has only one observation. This chain links TRBV5-6 with TRBJ2-7; TRBD2 matches at 7 bases. In germline, CDR1 is SGHDT, CDR2 YYEEEE. Unmatched junction bases numbered 3, after V lost 4 bases and J lost 2 bases. CDR3 length: 13 residues. The DNA of the CDR3 is TGTGCCAGCAGCCCTGGACTAGCCTACGAGCAGTACTTC. This gives the protein CASSPGLAYEQYF.